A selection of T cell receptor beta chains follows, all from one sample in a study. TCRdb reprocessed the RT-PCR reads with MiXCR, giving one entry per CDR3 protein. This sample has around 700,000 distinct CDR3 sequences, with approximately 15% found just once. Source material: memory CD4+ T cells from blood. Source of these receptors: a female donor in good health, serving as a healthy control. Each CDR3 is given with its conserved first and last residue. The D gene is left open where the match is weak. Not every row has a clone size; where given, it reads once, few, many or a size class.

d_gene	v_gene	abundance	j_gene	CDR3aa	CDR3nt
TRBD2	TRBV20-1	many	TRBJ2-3	CSAISGARTDTQYF	TGCAGTGCTATTAGCGGGGCTCGCACAGATACGCAGTATTTT
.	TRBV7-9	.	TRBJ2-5	CASSTRETQYF	TGTGCCAGCAGCACTCGGGAGACCCAGTACTTC
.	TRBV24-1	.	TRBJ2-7	CATSEGIGAPIYEQYF	TGTGCCACCAGTGAGGGTATCGGGGCACCCATCTACGAGCAGTACTTC
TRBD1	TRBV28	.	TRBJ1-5	CASRQDRVGQPQHF	TGTGCCAGCAGGCAGGACAGGGTGGGTCAGCCCCAGCATTTT
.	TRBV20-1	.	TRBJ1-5	CSARVYGSKPSHSNQPQHF	TGCAGTGCTAGAGTCTACGGATCTAAACCTTCCCATAGCAATCAGCCCCAGCATTTT
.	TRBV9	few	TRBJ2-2	CASSVWDTGELFF	TGTGCCAGCAGCGTTTGGGACACGGGGGAGCTGTTTTTT
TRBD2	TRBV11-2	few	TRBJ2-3	CASSSSSGGADTQYF	TGTGCCAGCAGCTCCAGTAGCGGGGGGGCGGATACGCAGTATTTT
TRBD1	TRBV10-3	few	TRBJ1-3	CAITRDRGNTIYF	TGTGCCATCACGAGGGACAGGGGAAACACCATATATTTT
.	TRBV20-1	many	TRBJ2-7	CSAGASGREQYF	TGCAGTGCCGGGGCATCTGGGCGCGAGCAGTACTTC
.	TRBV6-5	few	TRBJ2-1	CASSRRDWFDGTRGEQFF	TGTGCCAGCAGTCGGCGTGATTGGTTTGACGGGACGCGGGGTGAGCAGTTCTTC
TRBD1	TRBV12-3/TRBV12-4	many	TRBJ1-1	CASSTTGQGAEAFF	TGTGCCAGCTCCACAACGGGACAGGGTGCTGAAGCTTTCTTT
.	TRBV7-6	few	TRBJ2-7	CASSLVGMDPAPYEQYF	TGTGCCAGCAGCTTAGTCGGGATGGACCCAGCTCCCTACGAGCAGTACTTC
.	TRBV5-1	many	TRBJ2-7	CASSLDYPRRASGPYEQYF	TGCGCCAGCAGCTTGGATTACCCCCGCAGGGCCTCGGGCCCCTACGAGCAGTACTTC
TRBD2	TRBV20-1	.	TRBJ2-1	CSTLSRILADNNEQFF	TGCAGTACTCTCAGCCGCATACTAGCGGATAACAATGAGCAGTTCTTC
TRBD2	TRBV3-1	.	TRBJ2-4	CASSQLASGQNIQYF	TGTGCCAGCAGCCAGTTGGCTAGCGGCCAAAACATTCAGTACTTC
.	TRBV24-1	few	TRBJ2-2	CATSVPGELFF	TGTGCCACCAGTGTACCCGGGGAGCTGTTTTTT
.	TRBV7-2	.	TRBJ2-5	CASSTSSGLQETQYF	TGTGCCAGCAGCACTTCGAGCGGGCTCCAAGAGACCCAGTACTTC
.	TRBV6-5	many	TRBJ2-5	CASTPTAIQETQYF	TGTGCCAGCACCCCCACAGCAATTCAAGAGACCCAGTACTTC
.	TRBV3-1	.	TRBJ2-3	CASSRSEGPDTQYF	TGTGCCAGCAGCCGATCTGAGGGGCCAGATACGCAGTATTTT
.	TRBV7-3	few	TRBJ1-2	CASSVQANYGYTF	TGTGCCAGCAGCGTACAGGCGAACTATGGCTACACCTTC
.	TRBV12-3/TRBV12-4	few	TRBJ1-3	CASVSIGSGNTIYF	TGTGCCAGCGTTTCTATCGGATCTGGAAACACCATATATTTT
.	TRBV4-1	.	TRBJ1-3	CASSQEQSGNTIYF	TGCGCCAGCAGCCAAGAACAGTCTGGAAACACCATATATTTT
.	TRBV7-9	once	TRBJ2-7	CASSPRVGQGNSYEQYF	TGTGCCAGCAGCCCCAGGGTAGGGCAGGGAAACTCCTACGAGCAGTACTTC
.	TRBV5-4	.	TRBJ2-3	CASSSRTSMEREQYF	TGTGCCAGCAGCTCGCGAACTAGTATGGAGAGGGAGCAGTATTTT
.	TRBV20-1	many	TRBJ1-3	CSAETAEFSGNTIYF	TGCAGTGCGGAAACTGCAGAATTCTCTGGAAACACCATATATTTT
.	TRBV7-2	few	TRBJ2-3	CASSLVGSWSDTQYF	TGTGCCAGCAGCTTAGTGGGTTCCTGGTCAGATACGCAGTATTTT
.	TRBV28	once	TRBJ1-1	CASSGAWRVNTEAFF	TGTGCCAGCAGTGGCGCGTGGAGGGTGAACACTGAAGCTTTCTTT
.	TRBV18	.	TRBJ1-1	CASTSLLGTQEEAFF	TGTGCCAGCACGTCTCTCCTTGGGACACAGGAGGAAGCTTTCTTT
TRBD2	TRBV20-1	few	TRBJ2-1	CSAGLAGAQGRNEQFF	TGCAGTGCAGGACTAGCGGGAGCTCAAGGGAGGAATGAGCAGTTCTTC
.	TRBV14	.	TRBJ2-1	CASSQGLQSVYEQFF	TGTGCCAGCAGCCAAGGACTGCAATCAGTATATGAGCAGTTCTTC
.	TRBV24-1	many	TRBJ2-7	CATSDRHGGPSSYEQYF	TGTGCCACCAGTGACCGGCACGGGGGCCCTAGCTCCTACGAGCAGTACTTC
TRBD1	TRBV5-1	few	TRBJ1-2	CASSLEDRATYGYTF	TGCGCCAGCAGCTTGGAGGACAGGGCTACCTATGGCTACACCTTC
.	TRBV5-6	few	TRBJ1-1	CASSERGQHTEAFF	TGTGCCAGCAGCGAAAGAGGACAGCACACTGAAGCTTTCTTT
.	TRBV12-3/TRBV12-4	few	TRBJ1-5	CASSLALGSQPQHF	TGTGCCAGCAGTTTAGCGCTGGGAAGTCAGCCCCAGCATTTT
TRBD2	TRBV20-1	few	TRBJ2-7	CSASLASGRYEQYF	TGCAGTGCTAGCCTCGCTAGCGGGAGGTACGAGCAGTACTTC
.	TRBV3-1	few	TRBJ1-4	CASSQVGRNPNEKLFF	TGTGCCAGCAGCCAAGTGGGACGGAACCCAAATGAAAAACTGTTTTTT
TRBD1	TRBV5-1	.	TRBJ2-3	CASSPRGFLQGDTQYF	TGCGCCAGCAGCCCCCGTGGGTTCTTACAGGGGGATACGCAGTATTTT
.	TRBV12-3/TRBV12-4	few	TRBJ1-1	CASRSDYVEAFF	TGTGCCAGCAGGTCTGATTATGTTGAAGCTTTCTTT
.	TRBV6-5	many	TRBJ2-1	CASSYNGGGGEQFF	TGTGCCAGCAGTTACAACGGGGGCGGGGGTGAGCAGTTCTTC
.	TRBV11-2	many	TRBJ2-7	CASSLLSTYEQYF	TGTGCCAGCAGCTTATTATCGACCTACGAGCAGTACTTC
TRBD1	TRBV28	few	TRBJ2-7	CASSSISGQIREQYF	TGTGCCAGCAGTTCCATCTCGGGACAGATCCGCGAGCAGTACTTC
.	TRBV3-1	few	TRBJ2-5	CASSPPPAGWGETQYF	TGTGCCAGCAGCCCCCCCCCGGCGGGATGGGGGGAGACCCAGTACTTC
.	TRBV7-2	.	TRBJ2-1	CASSFGAAPWDEQFF	TGTGCCAGCAGCTTTGGGGCAGCTCCCTGGGATGAGCAGTTCTTC
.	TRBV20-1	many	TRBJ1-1	CSAWGSRAFF	TGCAGTGCTTGGGGGAGCAGAGCTTTCTTT
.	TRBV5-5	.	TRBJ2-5	CASSLGVPGQETQYF	TGTGCCAGCAGCCTGGGGGTGCCGGGGCAAGAGACCCAGTACTTC
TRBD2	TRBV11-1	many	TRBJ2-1	CASSSGLAGAYNEQFF	TGTGCCAGCAGCTCCGGACTAGCGGGAGCCTACAATGAGCAGTTCTTC
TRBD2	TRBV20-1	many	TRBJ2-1	CSSRTSPTYNEQFF	TGCAGTTCAAGGACTAGCCCGACCTACAATGAGCAGTTCTTC
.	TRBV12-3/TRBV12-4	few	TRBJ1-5	CASSLARLGNQPQHF	TGTGCCAGCAGTTTAGCGCGATTGGGCAATCAGCCCCAGCATTTT
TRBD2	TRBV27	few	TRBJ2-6	CASSILLAGGISGANVLTF	TGTGCCAGCAGTATACTACTAGCGGGAGGGATCTCTGGGGCCAACGTCCTGACTTTC
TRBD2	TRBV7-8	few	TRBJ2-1	CASSLTGGGLYNEQFF	TGTGCCAGCAGCTTGACCGGGGGGGGCCTCTACAATGAGCAGTTCTTC
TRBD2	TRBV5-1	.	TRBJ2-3	CASSTGTSSGTDTQYF	TGCGCCAGCAGCACGGGGACTAGCTCGGGCACAGATACGCAGTATTTT
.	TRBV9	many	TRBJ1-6	CASSGTVHPNSPLHF	TGTGCCAGCAGCGGGACAGTGCACCCAAATTCACCCCTCCACTTT